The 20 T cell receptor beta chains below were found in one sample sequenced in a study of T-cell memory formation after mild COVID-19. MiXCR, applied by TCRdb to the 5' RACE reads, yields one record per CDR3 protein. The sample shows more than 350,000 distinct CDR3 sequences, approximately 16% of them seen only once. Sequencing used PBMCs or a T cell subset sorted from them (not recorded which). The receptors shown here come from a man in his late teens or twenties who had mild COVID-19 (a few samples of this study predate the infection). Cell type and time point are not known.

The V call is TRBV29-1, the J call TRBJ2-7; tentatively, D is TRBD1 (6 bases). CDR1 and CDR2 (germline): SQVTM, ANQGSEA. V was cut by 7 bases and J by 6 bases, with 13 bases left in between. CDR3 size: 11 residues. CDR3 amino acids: CSAKQGSEQYF. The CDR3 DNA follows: TGCAGCGCGAAACAGGGCTCCGAGCAGTACTTC.

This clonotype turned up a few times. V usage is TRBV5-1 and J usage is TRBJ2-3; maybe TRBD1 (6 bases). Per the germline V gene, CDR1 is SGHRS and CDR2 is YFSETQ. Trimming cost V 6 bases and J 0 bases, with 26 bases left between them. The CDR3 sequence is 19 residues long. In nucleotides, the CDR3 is TGCGCCAGCAATGATCCCACATTCTTTGGACAGCCTAGCACAGATACGCAGTATTTT. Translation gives CASNDPTFFGQPSTDTQYF.

This CDR3 reads CASSHLTGGGYRATNEKLFF. Here the CDR3 DNA reads TGTGCCAGCAGCCATCTGACAGGGGGCGGATATAGGGCAACTAATGAAAAACTGTTTTTT. This chain joins TRBV21-1 and TRBJ1-4; the table's D call of TRBD1 was not tested on the DNA. TRBV21-1 is a pseudogene segment. The CDR3 consists of 20 residues.

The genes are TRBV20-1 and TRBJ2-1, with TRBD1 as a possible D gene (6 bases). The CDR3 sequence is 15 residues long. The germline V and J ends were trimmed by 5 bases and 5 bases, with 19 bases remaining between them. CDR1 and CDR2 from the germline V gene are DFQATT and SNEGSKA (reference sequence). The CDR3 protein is CSARRGQILDNEQFF. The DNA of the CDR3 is TGCAGTGCTCGACGGGGACAAATTCTGGACAATGAGCAGTTCTTC.

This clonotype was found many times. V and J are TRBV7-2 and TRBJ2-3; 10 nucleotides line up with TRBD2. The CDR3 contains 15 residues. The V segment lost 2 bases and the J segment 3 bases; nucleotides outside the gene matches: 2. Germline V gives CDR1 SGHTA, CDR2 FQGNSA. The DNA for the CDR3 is TGTGCCAGCAGCTTAAGGACTAGCGGTACAGATACGCAGTATTTT. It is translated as CASSLRTSGTDTQYF.

The CDR3 DNA is TGTGCCAGCTCCGACAACCATAATTCACCCCTCCACTTT. As protein: CASSDNHNSPLHF. The rearrangement joins TRBV10-3 to TRBJ1-6; D remains ambiguous. Trimming left V 10 bases short and J 5 bases short, with 12 bases between. Per germline, CDR1 ENHRY and CDR2 SYGVKD. CDR3 length: 13 amino acids.

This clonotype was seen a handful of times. CDR3 amino acids: CATDIRDSLTSTDTQYF. Here the CDR3 DNA reads TGTGCCACAGACATTCGGGACAGCCTGACTAGCACAGATACGCAGTATTTT. The genes are TRBV10-3 and TRBJ2-3; 7 bases match TRBD1. The germline V gene encodes CDR1 ENHRY and CDR2 SYGVKD. Trimming removed 10 bases from V and 0 bases from J; junction bases left unmatched: 16. The CDR3 contains 17 residues.

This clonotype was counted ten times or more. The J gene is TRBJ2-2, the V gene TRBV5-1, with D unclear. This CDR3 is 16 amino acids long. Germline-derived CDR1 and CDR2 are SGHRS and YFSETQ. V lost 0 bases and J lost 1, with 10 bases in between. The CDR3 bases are TGCGCCAGCAGCTTGGCCGTTTGGCAGAACACCGGGGAGCTGTTTTTT. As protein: CASSLAVWQNTGELFF.

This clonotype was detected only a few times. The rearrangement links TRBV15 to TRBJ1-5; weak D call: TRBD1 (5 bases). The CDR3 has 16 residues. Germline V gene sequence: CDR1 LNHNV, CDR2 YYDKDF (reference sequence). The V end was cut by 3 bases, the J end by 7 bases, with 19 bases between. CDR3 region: CATSSTGSLVDQPQHF. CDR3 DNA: TGTGCCACCAGCAGCACAGGATCCCTGGTGGACCAGCCCCAGCATTTT. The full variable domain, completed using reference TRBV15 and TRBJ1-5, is DAMVIQNPRYQVTQFGKPVTLSCSQTLNHNVMYWYQQKSSQAPKLLFHYYDKDFNNEADTPDNFQSRRPNTSFCFLDIRSPGLGDTAMYLCATSSTGSLVDQPQHFGDGTRLSIL.

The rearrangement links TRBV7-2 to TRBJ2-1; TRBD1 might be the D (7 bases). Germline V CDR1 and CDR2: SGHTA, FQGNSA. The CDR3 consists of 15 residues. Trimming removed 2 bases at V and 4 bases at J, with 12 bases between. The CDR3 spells CASSLQGGPYNEQFF. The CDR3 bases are TGTGCCAGCAGCTTACAGGGGGGCCCTTACAATGAGCAGTTCTTC. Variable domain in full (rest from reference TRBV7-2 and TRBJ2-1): GAGVSQSPSNKVTEKGKDVELRCDPISGHTALYWYRQSLGQGLEFLIYFQGNSAPDKSGLPSDRFSAERTGGSVSTLTIQRTQQEDSAVYLCASSLQGGPYNEQFFGPGTRLTVL.

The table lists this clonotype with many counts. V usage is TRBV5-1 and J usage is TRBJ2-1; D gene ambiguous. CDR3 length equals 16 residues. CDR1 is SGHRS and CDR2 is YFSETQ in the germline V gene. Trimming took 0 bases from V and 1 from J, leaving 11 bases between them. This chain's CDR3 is CASSLDGRSSYNEQFF. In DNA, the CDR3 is TGCGCCAGCAGCTTGGATGGCAGATCGTCCTACAATGAGCAGTTCTTC.

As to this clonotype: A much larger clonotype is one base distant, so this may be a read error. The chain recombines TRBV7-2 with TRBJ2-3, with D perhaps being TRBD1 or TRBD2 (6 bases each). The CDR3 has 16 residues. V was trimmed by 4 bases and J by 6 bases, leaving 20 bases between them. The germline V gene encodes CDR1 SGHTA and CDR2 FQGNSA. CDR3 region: CASSSFAWGAGDTQYF. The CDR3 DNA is TGTGCCAGCAGCTCTTTCGCGTGGGGGGCCGGTGATACGCAGTATTTT.

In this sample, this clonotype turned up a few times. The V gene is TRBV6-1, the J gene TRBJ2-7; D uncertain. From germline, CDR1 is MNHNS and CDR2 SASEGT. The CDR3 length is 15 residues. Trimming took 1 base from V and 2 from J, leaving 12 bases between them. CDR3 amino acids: CASSEGAGPAYEQYV. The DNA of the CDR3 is TGTGCCAGCAGTGAAGGGGCAGGCCCAGCCTACGAGCAGTACGTC.

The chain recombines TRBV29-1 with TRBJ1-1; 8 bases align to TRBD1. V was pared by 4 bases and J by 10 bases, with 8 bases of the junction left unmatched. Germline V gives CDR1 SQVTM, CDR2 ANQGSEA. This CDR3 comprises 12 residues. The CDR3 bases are TGCAGCGTTGCAACAGGGGGAAGGGGAGCTTTCTTT. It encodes CSVATGGRGAFF.

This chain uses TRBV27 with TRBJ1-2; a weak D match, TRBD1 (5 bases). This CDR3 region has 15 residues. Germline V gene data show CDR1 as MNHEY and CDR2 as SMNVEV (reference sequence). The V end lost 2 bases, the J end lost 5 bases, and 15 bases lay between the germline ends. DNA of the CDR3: TGTGCCAGCAGTTTAGGGGCGGGAGGAAGATATGGCTACACCTTC. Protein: CASSLGAGGRYGYTF.

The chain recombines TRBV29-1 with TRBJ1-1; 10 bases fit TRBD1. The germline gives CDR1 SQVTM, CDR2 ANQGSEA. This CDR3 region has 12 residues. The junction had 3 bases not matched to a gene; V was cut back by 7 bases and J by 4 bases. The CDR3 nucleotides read TGCAGCGGATGGACAGGGGGCACTGAAGCTTTCTTT. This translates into CSGWTGGTEAFF.

The CDR3 loop reads CASSLEKVRLLSYNEQFF. In DNA, the CDR3 is TGTGCCAGCAGCTTAGAAAAAGTTAGACTTCTTTCCTACAATGAGCAGTTCTTC. The gene calls are TRBV7-2 and TRBJ2-1; D is undetermined. This CDR3 spans 18 amino acids. CDR1 is SGHTA and CDR2 is FQGNSA in the germline V gene. The V gene lost 1 base and the J gene lost 1 base, with 17 bases spanning the gap.

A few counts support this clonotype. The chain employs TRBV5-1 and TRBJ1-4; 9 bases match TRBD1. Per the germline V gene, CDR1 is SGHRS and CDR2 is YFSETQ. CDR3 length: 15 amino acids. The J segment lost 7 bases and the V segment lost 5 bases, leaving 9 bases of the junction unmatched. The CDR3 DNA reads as TGCGCCAGCAGTTTGACAGGGGGGTATGGTGAAAAACTGTTTTTT. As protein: CASSLTGGYGEKLFF.

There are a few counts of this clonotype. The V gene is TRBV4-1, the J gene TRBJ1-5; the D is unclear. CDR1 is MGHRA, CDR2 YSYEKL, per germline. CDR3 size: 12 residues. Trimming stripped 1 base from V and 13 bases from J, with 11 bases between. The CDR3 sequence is CASSQGDGTQHF. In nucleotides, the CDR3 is TGCGCCAGCAGCCAAGGTGACGGAACACAGCATTTT.

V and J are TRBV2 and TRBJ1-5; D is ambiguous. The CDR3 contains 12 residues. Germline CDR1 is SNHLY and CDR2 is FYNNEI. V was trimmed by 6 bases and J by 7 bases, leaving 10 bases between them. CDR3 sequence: CASRTPGQPQHF. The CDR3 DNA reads TGTGCCAGCAGGACCCCGGGGCAGCCCCAGCATTTT. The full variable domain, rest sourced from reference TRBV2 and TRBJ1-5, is EPEVTQTPSHQVTQMGQEVILRCVPISNHLYFYWYRQILGQKVEFLVSFYNNEISEKSEIFDDQFSVERPDGSNFTLKIRSTKLEDSAMYFCASRTPGQPQHFGDGTRLSIL.